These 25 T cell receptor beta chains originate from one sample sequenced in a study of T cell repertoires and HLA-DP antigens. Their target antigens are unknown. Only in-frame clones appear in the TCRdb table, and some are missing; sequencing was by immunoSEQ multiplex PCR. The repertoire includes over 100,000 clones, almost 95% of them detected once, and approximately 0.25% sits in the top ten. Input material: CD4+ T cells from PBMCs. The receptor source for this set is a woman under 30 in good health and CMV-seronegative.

CDR3 nucleotide sequence: TGCGCCAGCAGCCAATGGGGCGGAGGAGCCAAAAACATTCAGTACTTC. Translating gives CASSQWGGGAKNIQYF. The chain carries TRBV4-1 and TRBJ2-4; perhaps D is TRBD1 or TRBD2 (5 bases each). V was clipped by 2 bases and J by 0 bases, with 11 bases between them. Germline loops: CDR1 MGHRA, CDR2 YSYEKL. The CDR3 has 16 residues.

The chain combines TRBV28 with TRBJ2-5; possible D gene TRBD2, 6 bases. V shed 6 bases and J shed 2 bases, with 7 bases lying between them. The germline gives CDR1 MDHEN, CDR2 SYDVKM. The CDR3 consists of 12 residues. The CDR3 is CASRGTQETQYF. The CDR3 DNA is TGTGCCAGCAGGGGGACTCAAGAGACCCAGTACTTC.

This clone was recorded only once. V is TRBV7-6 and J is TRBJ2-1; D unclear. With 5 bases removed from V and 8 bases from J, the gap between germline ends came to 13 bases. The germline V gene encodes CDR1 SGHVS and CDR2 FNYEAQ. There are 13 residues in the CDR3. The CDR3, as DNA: TGTGCCAGCAGCCTAAGTCCCATCGATGAGCAGTTCTTC. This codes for CASSLSPIDEQFF.

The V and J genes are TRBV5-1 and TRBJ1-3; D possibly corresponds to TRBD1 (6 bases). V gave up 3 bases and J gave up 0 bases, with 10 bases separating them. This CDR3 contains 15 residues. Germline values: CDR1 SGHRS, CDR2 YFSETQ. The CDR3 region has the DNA TGCGCCAGCAGCTCCGGACAGACCTCTGGAAACACCATATATTTT. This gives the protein CASSSGQTSGNTIYF.

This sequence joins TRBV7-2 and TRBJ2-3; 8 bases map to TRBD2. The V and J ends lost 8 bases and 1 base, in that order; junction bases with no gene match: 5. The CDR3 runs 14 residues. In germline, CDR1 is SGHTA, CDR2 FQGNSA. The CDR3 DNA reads TGTGCCAGCCGAGGGCGGGGGGGCACAGATACGCAGTATTTT. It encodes CASRGRGGTDTQYF.

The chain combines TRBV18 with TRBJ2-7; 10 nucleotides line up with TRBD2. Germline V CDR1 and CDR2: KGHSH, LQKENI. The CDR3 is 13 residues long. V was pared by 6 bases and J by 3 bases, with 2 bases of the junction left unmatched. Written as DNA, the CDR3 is TGTGCCAGCTCCCGGACTAGCGGCTACGAGCAGTACTTC. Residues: CASSRTSGYEQYF.

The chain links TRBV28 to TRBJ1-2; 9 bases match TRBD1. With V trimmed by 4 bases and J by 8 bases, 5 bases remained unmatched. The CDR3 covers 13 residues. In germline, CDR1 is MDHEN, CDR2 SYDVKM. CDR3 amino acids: CASSSGTGNGYTF. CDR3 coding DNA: TGTGCCAGCAGTTCCGGGACAGGGAACGGCTACACCTTC.

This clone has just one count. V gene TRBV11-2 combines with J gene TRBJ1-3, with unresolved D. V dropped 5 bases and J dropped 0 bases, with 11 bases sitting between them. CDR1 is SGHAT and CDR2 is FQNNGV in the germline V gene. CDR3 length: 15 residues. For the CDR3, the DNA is TGTGCCAGCAGCCTCCGATCGGTCTCTGGAAACACCATATATTTT. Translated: CASSLRSVSGNTIYF.

The CDR3 region has the DNA TGCGCCTCCAGCGGGGGGGCAGGTGGGACCGGGGAGCTGTTTTTT. Translation gives CASSGGAGGTGELFF. V and J are TRBV5-1 and TRBJ2-2, with TRBD2 matching over 10 bases. J gave up 5 bases and V 10 bases, and 11 bases lay outside the gene matches. The CDR3 has 15 residues. Per the germline V gene, CDR1 is SGHRS and CDR2 is YFSETQ.

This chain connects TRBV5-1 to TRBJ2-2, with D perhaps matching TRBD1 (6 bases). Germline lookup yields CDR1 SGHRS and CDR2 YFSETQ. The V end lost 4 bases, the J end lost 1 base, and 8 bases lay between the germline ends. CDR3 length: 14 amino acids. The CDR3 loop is CASSVGQNTGELFF. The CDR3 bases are TGCGCCAGCAGCGTGGGACAGAACACCGGGGAGCTGTTTTTT.

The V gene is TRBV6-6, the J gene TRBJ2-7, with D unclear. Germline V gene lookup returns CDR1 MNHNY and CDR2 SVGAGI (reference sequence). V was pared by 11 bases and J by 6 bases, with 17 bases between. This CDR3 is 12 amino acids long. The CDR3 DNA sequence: TGTGCCTCCGCGGCGGTTCTGGGCGAGCAGTACTTC. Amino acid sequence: CASAAVLGEQYF.

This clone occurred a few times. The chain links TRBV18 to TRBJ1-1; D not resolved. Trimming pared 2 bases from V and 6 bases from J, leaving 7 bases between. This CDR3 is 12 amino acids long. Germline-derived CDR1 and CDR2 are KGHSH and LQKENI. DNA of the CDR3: TGTGCCAGCTCACCAGGTGGAGCTGAAGCTTTCTTT. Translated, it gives CASSPGGAEAFF.

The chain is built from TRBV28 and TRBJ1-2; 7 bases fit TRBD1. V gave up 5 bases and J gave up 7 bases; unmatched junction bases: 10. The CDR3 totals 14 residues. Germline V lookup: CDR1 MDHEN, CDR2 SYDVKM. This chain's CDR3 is CASSLTTGRGGYTF. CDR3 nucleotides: TGTGCCAGCAGTCTAACGACAGGGAGGGGTGGCTACACCTTC.

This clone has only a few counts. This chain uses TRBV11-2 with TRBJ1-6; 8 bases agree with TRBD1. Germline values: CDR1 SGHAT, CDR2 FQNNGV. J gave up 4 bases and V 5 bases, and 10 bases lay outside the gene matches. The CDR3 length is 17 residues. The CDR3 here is CASSTRQGIQYNSPLHF. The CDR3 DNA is TGTGCCAGCAGCACCCGACAGGGGATCCAATATAATTCACCCCTCCACTTT.

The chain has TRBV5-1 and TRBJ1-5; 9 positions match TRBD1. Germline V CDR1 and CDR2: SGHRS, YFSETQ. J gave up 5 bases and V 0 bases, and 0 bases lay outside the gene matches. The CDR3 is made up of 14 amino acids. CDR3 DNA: TGCGCCAGCAGCTTGGGGACAGGGGATCAGCCCCAGCATTTT. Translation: CASSLGTGDQPQHF.

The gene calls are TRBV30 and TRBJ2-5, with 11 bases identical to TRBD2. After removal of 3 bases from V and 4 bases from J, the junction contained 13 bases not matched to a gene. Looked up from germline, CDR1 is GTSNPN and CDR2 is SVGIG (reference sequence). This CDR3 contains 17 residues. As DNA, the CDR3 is TGTGCCTGGAGAGGGTCTTGGGGTAGCGGGAGGGGAGAGACCCAGTACTTC. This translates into CAWRGSWGSGRGETQYF.

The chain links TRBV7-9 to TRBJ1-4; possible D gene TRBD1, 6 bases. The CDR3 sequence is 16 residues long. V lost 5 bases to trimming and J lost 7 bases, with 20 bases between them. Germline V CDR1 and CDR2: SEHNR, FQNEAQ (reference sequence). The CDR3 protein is CASSAGSKGGIEKLFF. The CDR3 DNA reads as TGTGCCAGCAGCGCGGGATCCAAGGGGGGGATTGAAAAACTGTTTTTT. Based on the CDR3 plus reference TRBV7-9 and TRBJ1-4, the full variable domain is DTGVSQNPRHKITKRGQNVTFRCDPISEHNRLYWYRQTLGQGPEFLTYFQNEAQLEKSRLLSDRFSAERPKGSFSTLEIQRTEQGDSAMYLCASSAGSKGGIEKLFFGSGTQLSVL.

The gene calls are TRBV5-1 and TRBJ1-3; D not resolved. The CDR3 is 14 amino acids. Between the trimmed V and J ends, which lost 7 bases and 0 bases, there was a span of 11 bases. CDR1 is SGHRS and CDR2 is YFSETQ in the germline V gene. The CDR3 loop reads CASRQESSGNTIYF. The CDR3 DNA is TGCGCCAGCCGGCAAGAGAGCTCTGGAAACACCATATATTTT.

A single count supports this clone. As DNA, the CDR3 is TGTGCCAGCAGCGTATATATGGTAGAGGGGAGATCCGAGCAGTACGTC. It is translated as CASSVYMVEGRSEQYV. This chain uses TRBV9 with TRBJ2-7; the D gene could be TRBD1 or TRBD2 (5 bases each). Per the germline V gene, CDR1 is SGDLS and CDR2 is YYNGEE. The CDR3 is 16 residues long. V was cut by 1 base and J by 6 bases, with 20 bases left in between.

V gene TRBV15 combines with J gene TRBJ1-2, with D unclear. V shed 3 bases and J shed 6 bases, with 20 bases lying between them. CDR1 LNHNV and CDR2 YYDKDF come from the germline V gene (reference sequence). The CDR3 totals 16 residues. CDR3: CATSSDLLGGRDGYTF. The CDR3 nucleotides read TGTGCCACCAGCAGTGACCTATTAGGCGGGAGGGATGGCTACACCTTC.

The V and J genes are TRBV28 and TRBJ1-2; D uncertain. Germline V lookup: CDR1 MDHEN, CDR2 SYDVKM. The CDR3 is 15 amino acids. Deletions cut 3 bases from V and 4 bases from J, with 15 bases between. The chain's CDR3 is CASSFSLRVSYGYTF. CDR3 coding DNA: TGTGCCAGCAGTTTTTCTCTCAGAGTCTCCTATGGCTACACCTTC.

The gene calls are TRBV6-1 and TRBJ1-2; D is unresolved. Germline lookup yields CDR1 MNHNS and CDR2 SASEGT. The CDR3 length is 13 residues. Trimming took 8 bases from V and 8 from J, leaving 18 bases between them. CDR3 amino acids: CASGVEAPVGYTF. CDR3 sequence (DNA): TGTGCCAGCGGGGTCGAGGCACCGGTGGGCTACACCTTC.

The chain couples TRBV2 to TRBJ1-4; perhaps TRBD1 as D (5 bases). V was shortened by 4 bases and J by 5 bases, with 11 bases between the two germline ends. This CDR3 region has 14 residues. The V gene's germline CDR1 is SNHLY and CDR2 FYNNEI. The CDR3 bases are TGTGCCAGCAGTGGGGAACAGGCAAATGAAAAACTGTTTTTT. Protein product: CASSGEQANEKLFF.

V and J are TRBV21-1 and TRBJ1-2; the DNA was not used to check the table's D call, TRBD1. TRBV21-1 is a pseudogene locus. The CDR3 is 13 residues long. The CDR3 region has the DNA TGTGCCAGCAGCATCCGACAGGGCTATGGCTACACCTTC. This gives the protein CASSIRQGYGYTF.

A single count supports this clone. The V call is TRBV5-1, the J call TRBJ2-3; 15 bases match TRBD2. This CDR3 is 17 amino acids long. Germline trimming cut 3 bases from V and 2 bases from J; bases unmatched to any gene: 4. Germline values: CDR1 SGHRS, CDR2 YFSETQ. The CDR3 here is CASSWGTSGRPTDTQYF. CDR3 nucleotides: TGCGCCAGCAGCTGGGGGACTAGCGGGAGGCCCACAGATACGCAGTATTTT.